This entry lists 22 T cell receptor beta chains sequenced from one sample in a study of radiotherapy plus CTLA-4 blockade in lung cancer. The assay was immunoSEQ multiplex PCR, and TCRdb's table has in-frame clones only and misses some. The sample records more than 95,000 clones, approximately 74% being singletons. The source material was peripheral blood, sampled from a patient treated with radiotherapy plus ipilimumab. These receptors were collected from a human donor with non-small cell lung cancer who had a partial response to radiotherapy plus ipilimumab. Some clones in this sample may be carry-over from other donors' samples.

This chain connects TRBV7-9 to TRBJ2-5, with 11 bases matching TRBD1. The trim removed 2 bases at V and 4 bases at J, leaving 9 bases unmatched. CDR1 is SEHNR and CDR2 is FQNEAQ in the germline V gene (reference sequence). This CDR3 contains 17 residues. The CDR3 sequence is CASSLKRTGGWGETQYF. DNA of the CDR3: TGTGCCAGCAGCTTAAAGAGGACAGGGGGCTGGGGAGAGACCCAGTACTTC.

The genes are TRBV14 and TRBJ2-3, with D possibly being TRBD2 (6 bases). CDR1 and CDR2 (germline): SGHDN, FVKESK. With 4 bases removed from V and 5 bases from J, the gap between germline ends came to 19 bases. There are 16 residues in the CDR3. CDR3 loop: CASSPPGRGWEDTQYF. CDR3 DNA sequence: TGTGCCAGCAGCCCGCCGGGGCGGGGTTGGGAAGATACGCAGTATTTT.

The J gene is TRBJ2-7, the V gene TRBV5-6, with a tentative D call TRBD1 (6 bases). The V and J ends lost 2 bases and 3 bases respectively, with 9 bases between them. The CDR3 runs 13 residues. Germline-derived CDR1 and CDR2 are SGHDT and YYEEEE. The CDR3 DNA reads as TGTGCCAGCAGCTTAAACAGGGTCTACGAGCAGTACTTC. Its translation is CASSLNRVYEQYF.

This clone was detected a few times. The chain carries TRBV4-1 and TRBJ2-6; tentative D call: TRBD1 (6 bases). Germline assignment: CDR1 MGHRA and CDR2 YSYEKL. This CDR3 comprises 17 residues. Trimming cost V 4 bases and J 2 bases, with 15 bases left between them. This CDR3 is CASSPDPRGAGANVLTF. The CDR3, as DNA: TGCGCCAGCAGCCCCGATCCCAGGGGCGCTGGGGCCAACGTCCTGACTTTC.

The chain is built from TRBV19 and TRBJ2-5; TRBD1 matches 10 bases. TRBJ2-7 explains the end of the DNA better; the J call may be wrong. Germline CDR1 reads LNHDA; CDR2 reads SQIVND (reference sequence). The CDR3 has 13 amino acids. CDR3: CASSRDRGHEQYF. The DNA for the CDR3 is TGTGCCAGTAGCCGGGACAGGGGCCACGAGCAGTACTTC.

V and J are TRBV10-3 and TRBJ2-1; weak D call: TRBD1 (5 bases). The germline V and J ends were trimmed by 8 bases and 3 bases, with 14 bases remaining between them. The CDR3 runs to 14 residues. The germline gives CDR1 ENHRY, CDR2 SYGVKD. The CDR3 DNA reads as TGTGCCATCTTAGGGGCCCCCAACTACAATGAGCAGTTCTTC. Translating it yields CAILGAPNYNEQFF.

This clone came up a few times. CDR3 DNA sequence: TGTGCCAGCAGCGTGGCAGGGGCGGGTGAAAAACTGTTTTTT. Its translation: CASSVAGAGEKLFF. The rearrangement joins TRBV7-2 to TRBJ1-4, with D tentatively TRBD1 (6 bases). CDR1 is SGHTA and CDR2 is FQGNSA in the germline V gene. V was cut by 5 bases and J by 7 bases, with 14 bases left in between. CDR3 size: 14 residues.

This chain connects TRBV28 to TRBJ2-5; 8 bases fit TRBD2. Germline V gene lookup returns CDR1 MDHEN and CDR2 SYDVKM. J was trimmed by 5 bases and V by 2 bases; bases with no gene match: 4. This CDR3 has 14 residues. In DNA, the CDR3 is TGTGCCAGCAGTTTAGGCGGGAGGAGGGAGACCCAGTACTTC. This translates into CASSLGGRRETQYF.

CDR3 coding DNA: TGTGCCAGCAGCTCGGACCAGGGGACTAATGAAAAACTGTTTTTT. Residues: CASSSDQGTNEKLFF. The chain links TRBV7-2 to TRBJ1-4; TRBD1 might be the D (6 bases). V lost 4 bases to trimming and J lost 2 bases, with 11 bases between them. The CDR3 runs to 15 residues. Germline V lookup: CDR1 SGHTA, CDR2 FQGNSA. The whole variable domain, filled in from reference TRBV7-2 and TRBJ1-4, reads GAGVSQSPSNKVTEKGKDVELRCDPISGHTALYWYRQSLGQGLEFLIYFQGNSAPDKSGLPSDRFSAERTGGSVSTLTIQRTQQEDSAVYLCASSSDQGTNEKLFFGSGTQLSVL.

V is TRBV28 and J is TRBJ2-7, with D perhaps TRBD1 (6 bases). This CDR3 contains 11 residues. Per the germline V gene, CDR1 is MDHEN and CDR2 is SYDVKM. Deletions cut 5 bases from V and 7 bases from J, with 9 bases between. For the CDR3, the DNA is TGTGCCAGCAGTGGAAGGGGGGAGCAGTACTTC. Encoded protein: CASSGRGEQYF.

The chain carries TRBV5-1 and TRBJ2-3; D not resolved. CDR1 and CDR2 (germline): SGHRS, YFSETQ. The CDR3 contains 14 residues. The V end lost 2 bases, the J end lost 11 bases, and 18 bases lay between the germline ends. As DNA, the CDR3 is TGCGCCAGCAGCTTCAACTTCGTAACGCTTAGGCAGTATTTT. Translation gives CASSFNFVTLRQYF. The full variable domain, rest sourced from reference TRBV5-1 and TRBJ2-3, is KAGVTQTPRYLIKTRGQQVTLSCSPISGHRSVSWYQQTPGQGLQFLFEYFSETQRNKGNFPGRFSGRQFSNSRSEMNVSTLELGDSALYLCASSFNFVTLRQYFGPGTRLTVL.

The chain couples TRBV19 to TRBJ2-2; no definite D call. The CDR3 has 14 residues. Germline values: CDR1 LNHDA, CDR2 SQIVND (reference sequence). Trimming removed 4 bases at V and 1 base at J, with 7 bases between. The CDR3 region is CASSTFLNTGELFF. CDR3 in DNA: TGTGCCAGTAGTACCTTCCTGAACACCGGGGAGCTGTTTTTT.

The chain has TRBV28 and TRBJ2-5; TRBD2 agrees at 12 bases. CDR3 length: 17 amino acids. From germline, CDR1 is MDHEN and CDR2 SYDVKM. The V and J ends lost 3 bases and 5 bases, in that order; junction bases with no gene match: 10. In DNA, the CDR3 is TGTGCCAGCAGTTTTGTGCGACTAGCGGGAGAGAGGGAGACCCAGTACTTC. It yields the protein CASSFVRLAGERETQYF.

V is TRBV7-2 and J is TRBJ1-1, with TRBD1 identical over 7 bases. The CDR3 is made up of 18 amino acids. Germline-derived CDR1 and CDR2 are SGHTA and FQGNSA. V shed 2 bases and J 1 base; nucleotides not matched to a gene: 13. The CDR3 loop is CASSLRDRFHVPNTEAFF. The CDR3 DNA reads TGTGCCAGCAGCTTACGGGACAGATTCCATGTCCCGAACACTGAAGCTTTCTTT.

This clone occurred once. CDR3 in DNA: TGTGCCAGCAGCTTATGGGACAGGGGGCAGTACTTC. The encoded protein is CASSLWDRGQYF. The chain employs TRBV7-9 and TRBJ2-7; 10 bases are a match to TRBD1. Germline CDR1 and CDR2: SEHNR and FQNEAQ (reference sequence). The V gene end was trimmed by 2 bases and the J gene end by 9 bases; junction bases not matched to a gene: 1. This CDR3 contains 12 residues.

The J gene is TRBJ2-4, the V gene TRBV11-2, with D possibly matching TRBD2 (6 bases). The germline gives CDR1 SGHAT, CDR2 FQNNGV. V lost 3 bases to trimming and J lost 7 bases, with 7 bases between them. The CDR3 is 12 amino acids. CDR3 nucleotide sequence: TGTGCCAGCAGCTTCGGGGGTAACATTCAGTACTTC. The encoded protein is CASSFGGNIQYF.

The chain uses TRBV7-8 and TRBJ2-7; 8 nucleotides match TRBD2. Germline lookup yields CDR1 SGHVS and CDR2 FQNEAQ. V was clipped by 4 bases and J by 2 bases; unmatched bases: 7. The CDR3 extends over 15 amino acids. The CDR3 reads CASSSPGGGTYEQYF. The CDR3 coding sequence is TGTGCCAGCAGCTCCCCCGGGGGGGGGACCTACGAGCAGTACTTC.

The V and J genes are TRBV18 and TRBJ2-7, with 10 bases that match TRBD1. The CDR3 spans 13 residues. Germline assignment: CDR1 KGHSH and CDR2 LQKENI. V was pared by 5 bases and J by 6 bases, with 4 bases of the junction left unmatched. CDR3 region: CASSFGTGVEQYF. CDR3 coding DNA: TGTGCCAGCTCATTTGGGACAGGGGTCGAGCAGTACTTC.

The chain carries TRBV28 and TRBJ1-5; 7 bases line up with TRBD1. V lost 8 bases, J lost 1 base, and 8 bases stayed unmatched. CDR3 length equals 15 residues. Germline V lookup: CDR1 MDHEN, CDR2 SYDVKM. Here the CDR3 reads CASVKQGPSNQPQHF. The CDR3 nucleotides are TGTGCCAGCGTGAAACAGGGGCCGAGCAATCAGCCCCAGCATTTT.

The J gene is TRBJ2-7, the V gene TRBV28; 7 nucleotides line up with TRBD2. Germline lookup yields CDR1 MDHEN and CDR2 SYDVKM. V was pared by 4 bases and J by 4 bases, with 10 bases of the junction left unmatched. The CDR3 loop spans 15 amino acids. CDR3 sequence (DNA): TGTGCCAGCAGTTCGGGGACTACCTTCGATTACGAGCAGTACTTC. It specifies CASSSGTTFDYEQYF.

The chain carries TRBV4-3 and TRBJ2-6; the match to TRBD1 covers 8 bases. The V segment lost 0 bases and the J segment 4 bases; nucleotides outside the gene matches: 5. The CDR3 spans 17 residues. CDR1 is LGHNA and CDR2 is YSLEER in the germline V gene. This CDR3 is CASSQDAGGGGANVLTF. DNA of the CDR3: TGCGCCAGCAGCCAAGATGCAGGGGGCGGAGGGGCCAACGTCCTGACTTTC.

V and J are TRBV28 and TRBJ2-5; 7 bases fit TRBD1. The end of the DNA fits TRBJ2-7 better, so the J call may be wrong. Germline loops: CDR1 MDHEN, CDR2 SYDVKM. The CDR3 length is 14 residues. The CDR3 DNA sequence: TGTGCCAGCAGAACCCGACAGGGCTTCTACGAGCAGTACTTC. This gives the protein CASRTRQGFYEQYF.